Listed here are 16 T cell receptor beta chains from one sample, sequenced in a study of T cells in Graves' hyperthyroidism and ophthalmopathy. Amplified regions were TCR beta CDR3 sequences from RNA transcripts. TCR CDR3 underwent first-round RT-PCR with the HTBI primer set. One entry per CDR3 protein, called by TCRdb with MiXCR from the multiplex PCR reads. The sample consists of 620,000 or so distinct CDR3 sequences, approximately 15% of them appearing once. Source material: blood. Receptors were obtained from a woman between 45 and 65 years old with Graves' ophthalmopathy.

This clonotype was seen repeatedly, ten times or more. The chain joins TRBV2 to TRBJ1-4; TRBD1 matches 7 bases. The trim removed 5 bases at V and 8 bases at J, leaving 8 bases unmatched. CDR1 and CDR2 (germline): SNHLY, FYNNEI. The CDR3 is made up of 14 amino acids. Written as DNA, the CDR3 is TGTGCCAGCAGTCAGGACAGGAAGAAGGAAAAACTGTTTTTT. It encodes CASSQDRKKEKLFF.

This clonotype was picked up many times. The chain is built from TRBV4-2 and TRBJ2-1; D remains unclear. Germline V gene lookup returns CDR1 LGHNA and CDR2 YNFKEQ. V dropped 0 bases and J dropped 9 bases, with 3 bases sitting between them. CDR3 length equals 11 residues. The DNA of the CDR3 is TGTGCCAGCAGCCAAGACAGTGAGCAGTTCTTC. Translated: CASSQDSEQFF.

This clonotype was seen only a few times. The chain links TRBV30 to TRBJ2-4; either TRBD1 or TRBD2 may supply D (5 bases each). Germline V CDR1 and CDR2: GTSNPN, SVGIG (reference sequence). V shed 2 bases and J shed 5 bases, with 13 bases lying between them. The CDR3 covers 14 residues. The CDR3 DNA is TGTGCCTGGAGTTTTGGGCAGGGAGAAAACATTCAGTACTTC. This codes for CAWSFGQGENIQYF.

The chain couples TRBV6-1 to TRBJ1-5; 7 bases agree with TRBD1. V gave up 6 bases and J gave up 4 bases; unmatched junction bases: 6. The CDR3 consists of 14 residues. Germline-derived CDR1 and CDR2 are MNHNS and SASEGT. CDR3 DNA: TGTGCCAGCAGACTAACGACAGGGAATCAGCCCCAGCATTTT. This gives the protein CASRLTTGNQPQHF.

There are many counts of this clonotype. The J gene is TRBJ2-1, the V gene TRBV7-8; the D gene could be TRBD1 or TRBD2 (5 bases each). This CDR3 contains 13 residues. The V end lost 4 bases, the J end lost 10 bases, and 14 bases lay between the germline ends. Germline values: CDR1 SGHVS, CDR2 FQNEAQ. The CDR3 coding sequence is TGTGCCAGCAGCTACCGGGACCCCGAGGAGCAGTTCTTC. It codes for CASSYRDPEEQFF.

Ten or more counts support this clonotype. V gene TRBV2 combines with J gene TRBJ2-5, with a weak D call TRBD1 (5 bases). The V end lost 3 bases, the J end lost 5 bases, and 16 bases lay between the germline ends. CDR3 length: 15 amino acids. CDR1 is SNHLY, CDR2 FYNNEI, per germline. The CDR3 sequence: CASSESAGYGETQYF. CDR3 nucleotides: TGTGCCAGCAGTGAGTCGGCAGGGTACGGCGAGACCCAGTACTTC.

This clonotype was detected ten times or more. The chain couples TRBV20-1 to TRBJ2-7; 9 positions match TRBD2. Germline CDR1 DFQATT, CDR2 SNEGSKA (reference sequence). V shed 3 bases and J 4 bases; nucleotides not matched to a gene: 7. The length of the CDR3 is 14 residues. In DNA, the CDR3 is TGCAGTGCTAGTTCATCGCTAGCGGGATACGAGCAGTACTTC. It is translated as CSASSSLAGYEQYF.

This clonotype has at least ten counts. This chain joins TRBV4-1 and TRBJ1-1, with TRBD1 matching over 10 bases. Trimming cost V 2 bases and J 8 bases; bases outside gene matches: 8. Germline CDR1 is MGHRA and CDR2 is YSYEKL. The CDR3 covers 15 residues. CDR3 in amino acids: CASSQPRDRGKEAFF. The CDR3 bases are TGCGCCAGCAGCCAACCCCGGGACAGGGGAAAAGAAGCTTTCTTT.

The chain employs TRBV11-2 and TRBJ2-1; 9 positions match TRBD2. V lost 4 bases, J lost 6 bases, and 7 bases stayed unmatched. In germline, CDR1 is SGHAT, CDR2 FQNNGV. The CDR3 runs 15 residues. CDR3: CASSSLAGDFNEQFF. DNA for the CDR3: TGTGCCAGCAGCTCGTTAGCGGGAGATTTCAATGAGCAGTTCTTC.

This clonotype was detected many times. This chain joins TRBV12-3 or TRBV12-4 and TRBJ1-1, with a weak D call TRBD1 (6 bases). V was pared by 4 bases and J by 1 base, with 16 bases between. The CDR3 covers 16 residues. In DNA, the CDR3 is TGTGCCAGCAGTTCTAATGGGGGCTCGTGGAACACTGAAGCTTTCTTT. Protein: CASSSNGGSWNTEAFF.

This clonotype occurred a few times. V is TRBV5-1 and J is TRBJ2-1; 11 bases are a match to TRBD2. CDR1 is SGHRS and CDR2 is YFSETQ in the germline V gene. The CDR3 runs to 17 residues. V dropped 0 bases and J dropped 9; count of bases not matched to a gene: 11. The CDR3 loop reads CASSLDVSGRASGEQFF. CDR3 DNA sequence: TGCGCCAGCAGCTTGGATGTTAGCGGGAGGGCCTCGGGTGAGCAGTTCTTC.

The chain uses TRBV6-2 or TRBV6-3 and TRBJ2-5; 10 nucleotides match TRBD2. The CDR3 runs to 15 residues. V gave up 5 bases and J gave up 4 bases; unmatched junction bases: 7. CDR1 and CDR2 (germline): MNHEY, SVGEGT. The DNA for the CDR3 is TGTGCCAGCAGTCAAAGCGGGGGGGGTGGAGAGACCCAGTACTTC. Protein: CASSQSGGGGETQYF.

This clonotype was counted between two and nine times. The V call is TRBV9, the J call TRBJ2-3; 11 positions match TRBD2. The CDR3 has 15 amino acids. CDR1 is SGDLS, CDR2 YYNGEE, per germline. Trimming removed 4 bases from V and 5 bases from J; junction bases left unmatched: 6. The DNA for the CDR3 is TGTGCCAGCAGCAAACTAGCGGGAGTGGGAGATACGCAGTATTTT. This encodes CASSKLAGVGDTQYF.

This clonotype occurred many times. The J gene is TRBJ2-1, the V gene TRBV6-2 or TRBV6-3; 9 nucleotides align to TRBD2. This CDR3 comprises 15 residues. CDR1 is MNHEY, CDR2 SVGEGT, per germline. V trimming: 2 bases; J trimming: 6 bases; junction bases outside the gene matches: 5. This chain's CDR3 is CASSYMSSGTNEQFF. CDR3 nucleotides: TGTGCCAGCAGTTACATGTCTAGCGGGACCAATGAGCAGTTCTTC.

This clonotype occurred many times. The chain carries TRBV28 and TRBJ2-7, with D unresolved. This CDR3 is built from 11 residues. Germline V gives CDR1 MDHEN, CDR2 SYDVKM. Trimming stripped 5 bases from V and 4 bases from J, with 6 bases between. CDR3 protein: CASSRIYEQYF. The DNA of the CDR3 is TGTGCCAGCAGTCGAATATACGAGCAGTACTTC.

This clonotype was counted ten times or more. V and J are TRBV19 and TRBJ1-1, with 7 bases that match TRBD1. The junction had 2 bases not matched to a gene; V was cut back by 4 bases and J by 0 bases. The CDR3 runs to 14 residues. Germline values: CDR1 LNHDA, CDR2 SQIVND (reference sequence). Written as DNA, the CDR3 is TGTGCCAGTAGTACAGGGGGAGTGAACACTGAAGCTTTCTTT. This encodes CASSTGGVNTEAFF.